The 15 T cell receptor beta chains listed next were all sequenced from one sample in a study of OX40 agonist ivuxolimab in advanced cancers. Generated by immunoSEQ multiplex PCR, the TCRdb table keeps only in-frame clones and is missing some. The sample includes about 64,000 clones, around 80% of them seen just once. This specimen was CD4+ or CD8+ T cells sorted from blood, taken in a trial of the OX40 agonist ivuxolimab. These receptors all come from an adult with an advanced solid tumor such as melanoma, head and neck, liver or kidney cancer.

This clone has only one observation. The chain has TRBV6-1 and TRBJ1-2; D unresolved. The CDR3 has 14 residues. V lost 6 bases to trimming and J lost 4 bases, with 15 bases between them. The V gene's germline CDR1 is MNHNS and CDR2 SASEGT. The CDR3 loop reads CASRSTVETYGYTF. The CDR3 DNA sequence: TGTGCCAGCAGATCGACGGTAGAGACCTATGGCTACACCTTC.

The rearrangement uses TRBV7-2 and TRBJ2-7; D unclear. CDR3 length equals 11 residues. Germline V gene data show CDR1 as SGHTA and CDR2 as FQGNSA. The ends were cut back, 2 bases at V and 6 bases at J, with 5 bases in the middle. The chain's CDR3 is CASSLWFEQYF. As DNA, the CDR3 is TGTGCCAGCAGCTTATGGTTCGAGCAGTACTTC.

This chain connects TRBV29-1 to TRBJ2-1; D is possibly TRBD1 (5 bases). Looked up from germline, CDR1 is SQVTM and CDR2 is ANQGSEA. V was trimmed by 7 bases and J by 3 bases, leaving 13 bases between them. The CDR3 totals 13 residues. Here the CDR3 DNA reads TGCAGCGCAAATAGGGGCGGCTACAATGAGCAGTTCTTC. Translated, it gives CSANRGGYNEQFF.

The J gene is TRBJ1-5, the V gene TRBV7-2; TRBD1 is a possible D gene (6 bases). The V gene's germline CDR1 is SGHTA and CDR2 FQGNSA. The V end lost 1 base, the J end lost 7 bases, and 14 bases lay between the germline ends. This CDR3 has 15 residues. CDR3 DNA sequence: TGTGCCAGCAGCTTAGGGGGGGCGGGCCCACAGCCCCAGCATTTT. This translates into CASSLGGAGPQPQHF.

V usage is TRBV9 and J usage is TRBJ2-2; tentative D call: TRBD2 (5 bases). Looked up from germline, CDR1 is SGDLS and CDR2 is YYNGEE. The V and J ends lost 0 bases and 6 bases respectively, with 12 bases between them. CDR3 length equals 15 residues. CDR3 residues: CASSVGPEGSGELFF. The CDR3 nucleotides read TGTGCCAGCAGCGTAGGACCCGAGGGCTCCGGGGAGCTGTTTTTT.

The gene calls are TRBV11-3 and TRBJ1-1, with D unclear. This CDR3 contains 15 residues. The V and J ends lost 5 bases and 1 base respectively, with 14 bases between them. The germline CDR1 and CDR2 sequences are SGHNT and YENEEA. The CDR3 sequence: CASSAETGTNTEAFF. The CDR3, as DNA: TGTGCCAGCAGCGCCGAGACCGGAACGAACACTGAAGCTTTCTTT.

In its sample, this clone was seen once. The V call is TRBV14, the J call TRBJ2-6; TRBD2 matches at 8 bases. V dropped 1 base and J dropped 4; count of bases not matched to a gene: 12. This CDR3 contains 19 residues. CDR1 SGHDN and CDR2 FVKESK come from the germline V gene. CDR3: CASSQGSGVPRRGANVLTF. CDR3 bases: TGTGCCAGCAGCCAAGGTAGCGGGGTGCCCAGACGCGGGGCCAACGTCCTGACTTTC.

V and J are TRBV6-5 and TRBJ2-5; D ambiguous. The DNA matches TRBJ2-7 better at its end, which makes the J call doubtful. This CDR3 region has 14 residues. Germline V gene data show CDR1 as MNHEY and CDR2 as SVGAGI. The CDR3 bases are TGTGCCAGCAGTTACATCGGCAGTTCCTACGAGCAGTACTTC. This sequence encodes CASSYIGSSYEQYF.

The gene calls are TRBV6-1 and TRBJ1-5; 10 bases are shared with TRBD1. V was clipped by 0 bases and J by 4 bases; unmatched bases: 6. Per the germline V gene, CDR1 is MNHNS and CDR2 is SASEGT. CDR3 size: 17 residues. The CDR3 region has the DNA TGTGCCAGCAGTGAAGCGGGAGGACAGGGGGGGAATCAGCCCCAGCATTTT. Translated, it gives CASSEAGGQGGNQPQHF.

The genes are TRBV6-5 and TRBJ1-1; D is possibly TRBD1 (6 bases). Trimming left V 5 bases short and J 11 bases short, with 15 bases between. CDR1 is MNHEY, CDR2 SVGAGI, per germline. The length of the CDR3 is 12 residues. DNA for the CDR3: TGTGCCAGCAGTGAATCCGGGACACCGGCTTTCTTT. This encodes CASSESGTPAFF.

This chain's CDR3 is CASRRQGNSNQPQHF. DNA of the CDR3: TGTGCCAGCAGACGACAGGGGAATAGCAATCAGCCCCAGCATTTT. The chain employs TRBV6-5 and TRBJ1-5; 8 positions match TRBD1. The CDR3 is made up of 15 amino acids. With V trimmed by 6 bases and J by 0 bases, 4 bases remained unmatched. Germline V CDR1 and CDR2: MNHEY, SVGAGI.

V usage is TRBV19 and J usage is TRBJ2-6; 7 bases are shared with TRBD1. CDR1 is LNHDA, CDR2 SQIVND, per germline (reference sequence). The CDR3 runs 14 residues. V dropped 7 bases and J dropped 3; count of bases not matched to a gene: 3. The CDR3 is CASNDRVGANVLTF. CDR3 nucleotide sequence: TGTGCCAGTAACGACAGGGTTGGGGCCAACGTCCTGACTTTC.

Only one count was recorded for this clone. The genes are TRBV4-1 and TRBJ1-1; maybe TRBD1 (5 bases). Germline V gives CDR1 MGHRA, CDR2 YSYEKL. This CDR3 has 15 amino acids. V was pared by 0 bases and J by 11 bases, with 19 bases between. CDR3 loop: CASSQEATGVRTAFF. For the CDR3, the DNA is TGCGCCAGCAGCCAAGAAGCGACGGGGGTTCGAACGGCTTTCTTT.

This clone has a handful of counts. This rearrangement joins TRBV5-4 to TRBJ1-2; 7 bases fit TRBD1. With V trimmed by 8 bases and J by 3 bases, 1 base remained unmatched. Germline V gives CDR1 SGHNT, CDR2 YYREEE (reference sequence). The CDR3 is made up of 11 amino acids. Here the CDR3 DNA reads TGTGCCAGTCAGGGGGACTATGGCTACACCTTC. This sequence encodes CASQGDYGYTF.

This clone has just a few counts. The J gene is TRBJ2-1, the V gene TRBV2; 9 bases match TRBD1. Losses at the gene ends were 3 bases for V and 7 bases for J; bases not matched to a gene: 7. CDR3 length equals 15 residues. The germline V gene has CDR1 SNHLY and CDR2 FYNNEI. The CDR3, as DNA: TGTGCCAGCAGTGAGCCGGGACAGGGTGAGAATGAGCAGTTCTTC. Amino acids: CASSEPGQGENEQFF.